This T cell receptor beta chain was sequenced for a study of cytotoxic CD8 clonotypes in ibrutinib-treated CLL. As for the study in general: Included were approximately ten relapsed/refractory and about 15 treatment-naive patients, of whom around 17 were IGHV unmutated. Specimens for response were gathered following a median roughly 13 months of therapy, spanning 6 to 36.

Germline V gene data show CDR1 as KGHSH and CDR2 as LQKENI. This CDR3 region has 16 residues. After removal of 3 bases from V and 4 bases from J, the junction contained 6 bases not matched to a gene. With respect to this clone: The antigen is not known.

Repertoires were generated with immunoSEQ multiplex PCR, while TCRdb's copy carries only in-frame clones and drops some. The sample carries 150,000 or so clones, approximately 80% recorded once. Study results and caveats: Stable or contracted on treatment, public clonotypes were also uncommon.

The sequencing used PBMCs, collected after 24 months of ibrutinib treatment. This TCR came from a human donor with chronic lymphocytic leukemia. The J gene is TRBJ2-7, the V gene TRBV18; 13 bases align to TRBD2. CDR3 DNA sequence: TGTGCCAGCTCACCGACTAGCGGGGGGCCGGGTTACGAGCAGTACTTC. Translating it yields CASSPTSGGPGYEQYF.